One and the same sample provided the 32 T cell receptor beta chains below, sequenced in a study of cytomegalovirus exposure and HLA in healthy donors. The study ran its PCR with 60 Vbeta and 13 Jbeta primers. Data came from immunoSEQ multiplex PCR; TCRdb stores just in-frame clones and leaves some out. Of some 190,000 clones in the sample, approximately 80% are singletons; the top ten hold roughly 1.5%. Sequenced material: PBMCs. These receptors all come from a man younger than 30 in good health and CMV-seronegative.

The V and J genes are TRBV2 and TRBJ2-1; TRBD1 aligns across 10 bases. V shed 2 bases, J shed 6 bases, and the junction held 4 bases outside the gene matches. CDR1 and CDR2 (germline): SNHLY, FYNNEI. The CDR3 is 15 residues long. The CDR3 coding sequence is TGTGCCAGCAGTGAACGGGGACAGGGGTTCAATGAGCAGTTCTTC. It yields the protein CASSERGQGFNEQFF.

J is TRBJ2-7 and V is TRBV6-4; 7 bases match TRBD1. J gave up 2 bases and V 8 bases, and 18 bases lay outside the gene matches. Germline V lookup: CDR1 MRHNA, CDR2 SNTAGT. The CDR3 has 17 amino acids. This CDR3 reads CASYLGRGDRKTYEQYF. CDR3 nucleotide sequence: TGTGCCAGCTACCTGGGGAGAGGGGACAGAAAAACCTACGAGCAGTACTTC.

This clone has only a few counts. The J gene is TRBJ1-1, the V gene TRBV5-6; no clear D gene. Looked up from germline, CDR1 is SGHDT and CDR2 is YYEEEE. This CDR3 contains 13 residues. V was pared by 4 bases and J by 1 base, with 8 bases between. As DNA, the CDR3 is TGTGCCAGCAGCCATCCCGGGAACACTGAAGCTTTCTTT. It codes for CASSHPGNTEAFF.

To note about this clone: One junction end disagrees with the germline gene, perhaps due to a read error. The chain uses TRBV7-9 and TRBJ1-5, with 10 bases lining up with TRBD1. The CDR3 is made up of 13 amino acids. CDR1 SEHNR and CDR2 FQNEAQ come from the germline V gene (reference sequence). This CDR3 is CSSSYGQGDPQHF. CDR3 nucleotide sequence: TGTTCCAGCAGTTACGGACAGGGGGACCCCCAGCATTTT.

This sequence joins TRBV28 and TRBJ2-7; TRBD1 agrees at 9 bases. Germline V gives CDR1 MDHEN, CDR2 SYDVKM. The CDR3 contains 14 residues. J gave up 0 bases and V 7 bases, and 4 bases lay outside the gene matches. The CDR3 spells CASTTGQGSYEQYF. As DNA, the CDR3 is TGTGCCAGCACTACGGGACAGGGCTCCTACGAGCAGTACTTC. Using reference TRBV28 and TRBJ2-7 for the parts outside the CDR3, the full variable domain is DVKVTQSSRYLVKRTGEKVFLECVQDMDHENMFWYRQDPGLGLRLIYFSYDVKMKEKGDIPEGYSVSREKKERFSLILESASTNQTSMYLCASTTGQGSYEQYFGPGTRLTVT.

The genes are TRBV4-2 and TRBJ1-1, with 10 bases matching TRBD1. CDR3 length equals 15 residues. Germline-derived CDR1 and CDR2 are LGHNA and YNFKEQ. V trimming: 2 bases; J trimming: 5 bases; junction bases outside the gene matches: 5. The CDR3 bases are TGTGCCAGCAGCCAACTGGGACAGGGGTTGACTGAAGCTTTCTTT. It codes for CASSQLGQGLTEAFF.

The chain recombines TRBV2 with TRBJ1-2; 8 nucleotides align to TRBD1. CDR1 is SNHLY, CDR2 FYNNEI, per germline. The CDR3 consists of 14 residues. The trim removed 2 bases at V and 3 bases at J, leaving 2 bases unmatched. In nucleotides, the CDR3 is TGTGCCAGCAGTGAACAGGGGGCGGACTATGGCTACACCTTC. This encodes CASSEQGADYGYTF.

The chain carries TRBV6-1 and TRBJ1-1, with a possible D match to TRBD1 (6 bases). The germline V gene encodes CDR1 MNHNS and CDR2 SASEGT. CDR3 length equals 15 residues. Trimming left V 3 bases short and J 1 base short, with 12 bases between. This CDR3 reads CASSETGHPNTEAFF. In DNA form, the CDR3 reads TGTGCCAGCAGTGAGACGGGACACCCGAACACTGAAGCTTTCTTT.

This clone has only one observation. V gene TRBV7-9 combines with J gene TRBJ2-7, with TRBD1 as a possible D gene (6 bases). V was pared by 8 bases and J by 1 base, with 9 bases between. The CDR3 consists of 12 residues. The V gene's germline CDR1 is SEHNR and CDR2 FQNEAQ (reference sequence). The CDR3 protein is CASQRGSYEQYF. The CDR3, as DNA: TGTGCCAGCCAGAGGGGGTCCTACGAGCAGTACTTC. The variable domain in full, with the rest retrieved from reference TRBV7-9 and TRBJ2-7, is DTGVSQNPRHKITKRGQNVTFRCDPISEHNRLYWYRQTLGQGPEFLTYFQNEAQLEKSRLLSDRFSAERPKGSFSTLEIQRTEQGDSAMYLCASQRGSYEQYFGPGTRLTVT.

V and J are TRBV25-1 and TRBJ2-1; 13 bases align to TRBD2. With 5 bases clipped from V and 10 bases from J, the junction kept 8 bases outside the gene matches. The CDR3 spans 15 residues. Germline lookup yields CDR1 MGHDK and CDR2 SYGVNS. The DNA of the CDR3 is TGTGCCAGCAGTCCACTAGCGGGGGGGCCCAGGGAGCAGTTCTTC. Encoded protein: CASSPLAGGPREQFF.

V is TRBV2 and J is TRBJ1-5; weak D call: TRBD1 (5 bases). The CDR3 runs to 15 residues. Germline values: CDR1 SNHLY, CDR2 FYNNEI. Deletions cut 6 bases from V and 3 bases from J, with 15 bases between. The CDR3 reads CASRGGWASNQPQHF. The CDR3 nucleotides read TGTGCCAGCAGGGGGGGGTGGGCCTCCAATCAGCCCCAGCATTTT.

This sequence joins TRBV27 and TRBJ2-5, with TRBD1 matching 7 bases. The DNA matches TRBJ2-7 better at its end, which makes the J call doubtful. The germline CDR1 and CDR2 sequences are MNHEY and SMNVEV (reference sequence). The length of the CDR3 is 13 residues. The CDR3 region has the DNA TGTGCCAGCAGTTTAGAAGGGGGCGGCGAGCAGTACTTC. This translates into CASSLEGGGEQYF.

The V call is TRBV7-2, the J call TRBJ1-5; D uncertain. Trimming removed 0 bases from V and 4 bases from J, with 10 bases in between. Germline V lookup: CDR1 SGHTA, CDR2 FQGNSA. CDR3 length equals 15 residues. The CDR3 DNA is TGTGCCAGCAGCTTAGCAGGAGCCCTTAATCAGCCCCAGCATTTT. Protein product: CASSLAGALNQPQHF.

V usage is TRBV10-1 and J usage is TRBJ2-1; the match to TRBD2 covers 7 bases. V was clipped by 0 bases and J by 0 bases; unmatched bases: 2. The germline CDR1 and CDR2 sequences are WNHNN and SYGVQD (reference sequence). The CDR3 covers 16 residues. CDR3 loop: CASSESSGNSYNEQFF. CDR3 nucleotide sequence: TGCGCCAGCAGTGAGTCAAGCGGGAACTCCTACAATGAGCAGTTCTTC.

J is TRBJ2-1 and V is TRBV6-4; D is uncertain. Germline V lookup: CDR1 MRHNA, CDR2 SNTAGT. Trimming stripped 5 bases from V and 4 bases from J, with 9 bases between. CDR3 length: 13 amino acids. This CDR3 reads CASSPDSYNEQFF. The CDR3 nucleotides read TGTGCCAGCAGTCCCGACTCTTACAATGAGCAGTTCTTC.

V is TRBV30 and J is TRBJ2-3; 12 bases map to TRBD2. The CDR3 has 13 residues. Germline-derived CDR1 and CDR2 are GTSNPN and SVGIG (reference sequence). After removal of 8 bases from V and 2 bases from J, the junction contained 2 bases not matched to a gene. The CDR3 sequence is CATSGRYTDTQYF. The CDR3 DNA reads TGTGCCACTAGCGGGAGGTACACAGATACGCAGTATTTT.

This chain joins TRBV5-1 and TRBJ1-1; D might be TRBD1 (5 bases). Trimming cost V 0 bases and J 0 bases, with 9 bases left between them. The germline gives CDR1 SGHRS, CDR2 YFSETQ. This CDR3 has 15 amino acids. In DNA, the CDR3 is TGCGCCAGCAGCTTGGTGGAGGGGATGAACACTGAAGCTTTCTTT. Its translation: CASSLVEGMNTEAFF.

The rearrangement uses TRBV6-6 and TRBJ2-7, with TRBD2 matching 11 bases. CDR3 size: 14 residues. The junction had 6 bases not matched to a gene; V was cut back by 7 bases and J by 4 bases. Germline CDR1 and CDR2: MNHNY and SVGAGI (reference sequence). The CDR3 is CASTIAGGTYEQYF. The DNA for the CDR3 is TGTGCCAGCACTATAGCGGGGGGGACATACGAGCAGTACTTC.

This clone appeared once. The gene calls are TRBV30 and TRBJ2-7, with D maybe TRBD1 (6 bases). This CDR3 region has 12 residues. Trimming pared 5 bases from V and 7 bases from J, leaving 15 bases between. Germline V gene sequence: CDR1 GTSNPN, CDR2 SVGIG (reference sequence). The CDR3 protein is CAWGGIVGEQYF. CDR3 DNA sequence: TGTGCCTGGGGGGGCATCGTAGGGGAGCAGTACTTC.

This chain links TRBV5-5 with TRBJ1-3; 7 nucleotides agree with TRBD1. Per the germline V gene, CDR1 is SGHKS and CDR2 is YYEKEE (reference sequence). V lost 4 bases to trimming and J lost 0 bases; unmatched junction nucleotides: 4. The CDR3 is 15 residues long. CDR3 bases: TGTGCCAGCAGCCGCGGGACAGCCTCTGGAAACACCATATATTTT. It specifies CASSRGTASGNTIYF.

This chain links TRBV18 with TRBJ1-1, with 11 nucleotides matching TRBD1. V lost 3 bases and J lost 6; bases outside the gene matches: 9. Germline CDR1 reads KGHSH; CDR2 reads LQKENI. The CDR3 contains 16 residues. The CDR3 bases are TGTGCCAGCTCACCTAAGGACAGGGGGCGCGTCGCTGAAGCTTTCTTT. Translated, it gives CASSPKDRGRVAEAFF. The entire variable domain, with the rest obtained from reference TRBV18 and TRBJ1-1, is as follows: NAGVMQNPRHLVRRRGQEARLRCSPMKGHSHVYWYRQLPEEGLKFMVYLQKENIIDESGMPKERFSAEFPKEGPSILRIQQVVRGDSAAYFCASSPKDRGRVAEAFFGQGTRLTVV.

The chain joins TRBV19 to TRBJ1-2; TRBD1 matches at 7 bases. Trimming removed 8 bases from V and 4 bases from J; junction bases left unmatched: 13. This CDR3 spans 15 amino acids. Germline CDR1 is LNHDA and CDR2 is SQIVND (reference sequence). The CDR3 nucleotides are TGTGCCAGTTGCAGTCAACAGGGGCTGGGCTATGGCTACACCTTC. It translates to CASCSQQGLGYGYTF.

V gene TRBV18 combines with J gene TRBJ1-5, with D perhaps TRBD1 (5 bases). The V end lost 2 bases, the J end lost 0 bases, and 14 bases lay between the germline ends. Germline V gene sequence: CDR1 KGHSH, CDR2 LQKENI. The length of the CDR3 is 17 residues. The CDR3 DNA sequence: TGTGCCAGCTCACCAAGCCCGGGGGTTTATAGCAATCAGCCCCAGCATTTT. It specifies CASSPSPGVYSNQPQHF.

The V call is TRBV6-1, the J call TRBJ1-1, with 7 bases fitting TRBD1. After removal of 1 base from V and 11 bases from J, the junction contained 7 bases not matched to a gene. CDR1 is MNHNS and CDR2 is SASEGT in the germline V gene. The CDR3 is made up of 13 amino acids. Here the CDR3 DNA reads TGTGCCAGCAGTGAAGTCCCAGGGGGTGAGGCTTTCTTT. It yields the protein CASSEVPGGEAFF.

The gene calls are TRBV30 and TRBJ1-5, with D possibly TRBD1 on 6 matching bases. CDR1 and CDR2 from the germline V gene are GTSNPN and SVGIG (reference sequence). Trimming pared 2 bases from V and 1 base from J, leaving 12 bases between. The CDR3 has 15 amino acids. The CDR3 DNA reads as TGTGCCTGGAGTTATGGACAGCTGAGCAATCAGCCCCAGCATTTT. It encodes CAWSYGQLSNQPQHF.

The chain has TRBV30 and TRBJ1-5, with 9 bases identical to TRBD1. CDR3 length equals 13 residues. The germline CDR1 and CDR2 sequences are GTSNPN and SVGIG (reference sequence). V shed 4 bases, J shed 6 bases, and the junction held 4 bases outside the gene matches. The CDR3 sequence is CAWNLQGAQPQHF. The CDR3 nucleotides are TGTGCCTGGAACCTACAGGGGGCTCAGCCCCAGCATTTT. Full variable domain (missing parts from reference TRBV30 and TRBJ1-5): SQTIHQWPATLVQPVGSPLSLECTVEGTSNPNLYWYRQAAGRGLQLLFYSVGIGQISSEVPQNLSASRPQDRQFILSSKKLLLSDSGFYLCAWNLQGAQPQHFGDGTRLSIL.

This rearrangement joins TRBV7-2 to TRBJ1-3, with a weak D call TRBD1 (6 bases). The V end lost 5 bases, the J end lost 1 base, and 15 bases lay between the germline ends. This CDR3 comprises 16 residues. Germline loops: CDR1 SGHTA, CDR2 FQGNSA. CDR3 protein: CASSPTDRQSGNTIYF. The CDR3 nucleotides are TGTGCCAGCAGCCCAACCGACAGGCAGTCTGGAAACACCATATATTTT.

The rearrangement joins TRBV4-1 to TRBJ1-5; tentatively, D is TRBD1 (6 bases). Trimming shortened V by 2 bases and J by 2 bases, and 7 bases separated the two germline ends. This CDR3 is 14 amino acids long. In germline, CDR1 is MGHRA, CDR2 YSYEKL. The CDR3 reads CASSQSGGNQPQHF. CDR3 nucleotide sequence: TGCGCCAGCAGCCAATCAGGGGGCAATCAGCCCCAGCATTTT.

This clone was seen a single time. The chain has TRBV6-4 and TRBJ1-6, with 10 bases identical to TRBD1. Looked up from germline, CDR1 is MRHNA and CDR2 is SNTAGT. Trimming took 4 bases from V and 10 from J; bases not matched to a gene: 4. The CDR3 sequence is 14 residues long. The chain's CDR3 is CASSAQGQGSPLHF. CDR3 nucleotides: TGTGCCAGCAGTGCACAGGGACAGGGGTCACCCCTCCACTTT.

This clone was seen a few times. V usage is TRBV7-9 and J usage is TRBJ2-6, with D possibly being TRBD1 (6 bases). The CDR3 runs 15 residues. Germline loops: CDR1 SEHNR, CDR2 FQNEAQ (reference sequence). Trimming took off 4 bases at V and 2 bases at J, with 9 bases between the two ends. This chain's CDR3 is CASSSQGAGANVLTF. DNA for the CDR3: TGTGCCAGCAGCTCACAGGGTGCTGGGGCCAACGTCCTGACTTTC.

The chain carries TRBV14 and TRBJ2-7, with TRBD1 identical over 7 bases. The CDR3 consists of 16 residues. Germline CDR1 reads SGHDN; CDR2 reads FVKESK. V lost 1 base, J lost 3 bases, and 9 bases stayed unmatched. The CDR3 protein is CASSQAFDRANYEQYF. In DNA, the CDR3 is TGTGCCAGCAGCCAAGCCTTTGACAGGGCGAACTACGAGCAGTACTTC.

The CDR3 region is CASSLKTGGFEQYF. CDR3 in DNA: TGTGCCAGCAGCTTAAAGACAGGGGGATTCGAGCAGTACTTC. This chain uses TRBV7-9 with TRBJ2-7; 9 bases are shared with TRBD1. The CDR3 sequence is 14 residues long. Germline loops: CDR1 SEHNR, CDR2 FQNEAQ (reference sequence). V was pared by 2 bases and J by 6 bases, with 5 bases of the junction left unmatched. Full variable domain (outside the CDR3, taken from reference TRBV7-9 and TRBJ2-7): DTGVSQNPRHKITKRGQNVTFRCDPISEHNRLYWYRQTLGQGPEFLTYFQNEAQLEKSRLLSDRFSAERPKGSFSTLEIQRTEQGDSAMYLCASSLKTGGFEQYFGPGTRLTVT.